A selection of T cell receptor beta chains follows, all from one sample in a study of shared clonotypes between healthy human individuals. Clones were read by immunoSEQ multiplex PCR, and TCRdb kept only the in-frame ones, dropping some. The sample has around 530,000 clones; roughly four fifths are singletons. The sample taken for sequencing was PBMCs. These receptors were collected from a woman aged 40-49 years in good health. Some clones in this sample may be carry-over from other donors' samples. Both conserved end residues are part of each CDR3. The order of the fields is J gene, D gene, V gene, clone size, CDR3 protein, CDR3 DNA. The D gene is left open where the match is weak. The listing skips clone size in some rows; elsewhere it reads once, few, many or a size class.

>TRBJ2-5|NA|TRBV18|NA
CASSPPSSAQETQYF
TGTGCCAGCTCACCTCCTTCGAGCGCACAAGAGACCCAGTACTTC
>TRBJ2-2|TRBD2|TRBV27|NA
CASSLRLAGGDGELFF
TGTGCCAGCAGTTTAAGACTAGCGGGAGGGGACGGGGAGCTGTTTTTT
>TRBJ2-7|NA|TRBV28|NA
CASSRPRAPYEQYF
TGTGCCAGCAGCCGCCCTAGGGCTCCATACGAGCAGTACTTC
>TRBJ1-2|NA|TRBV7-3|NA
CASSLTAQGYGYTF
TGTGCCAGCAGCTTAACGGCACAGGGCTATGGCTACACCTTC
>TRBJ1-5|NA|TRBV19|NA
CASSRLSLMADQPQHF
TGTGCCAGTAGTCGCCTAAGTCTCATGGCGGATCAGCCCCAGCATTTT
>TRBJ2-1|NA|TRBV6-1|NA
CASTVQESYNEQFF
TGTGCCAGCACGGTACAGGAATCATACAATGAGCAGTTCTTC
>TRBJ2-1|NA|TRBV7-3|NA
CASSSNTNEEQFF
TGTGCCAGCAGCTCTAATACCAATGAAGAGCAGTTCTTC
>TRBJ2-3|NA|TRBV27|NA
CASKSPRGTDTQYF
TGTGCCAGTAAGAGCCCCCGAGGCACAGATACGCAGTATTTT
>TRBJ1-4|NA|TRBV5-1|NA
CASSLGALASEKLFF
TGCGCCAGCAGCTTGGGGGCACTAGCCAGTGAAAAACTGTTTTTT
>TRBJ2-1|NA|TRBV7-3|once
CASSLSGASYNEQFF
TGTGCCAGCAGCCTGAGCGGAGCCTCCTACAATGAGCAGTTCTTC
>TRBJ2-1|TRBD2|TRBV7-3|NA
CASSKSLAGGFQFF
TGTGCCAGCAGCAAAAGCCTAGCGGGAGGATTTCAGTTCTTC
>TRBJ2-1|NA|TRBV28|NA
CASSFPTGYNEQFF
TGTGCCAGCAGTTTCCCGACAGGATACAATGAGCAGTTCTTC
>TRBJ1-6|NA|TRBV15|many
CATKGVELNSPLHF
TGTGCCACCAAGGGAGTAGAGCTTAATTCACCCCTCCACTTT
>TRBJ1-1|TRBD1|TRBV30|NA
CAWTRQRDSETFF
TGTGCCTGGACCAGGCAGAGGGACAGTGAAACTTTCTTT
>TRBJ1-3|NA|TRBV30|NA
CAWSVRGAGNTIYF
TGTGCCTGGAGTGTCCGGGGTGCTGGAAACACCATATATTTT
>TRBJ2-3|NA|TRBV19|NA
CASSPSTEADTQYF
TGTGCCAGTAGCCCAAGCACGGAGGCAGATACGCAGTATTTT
>TRBJ2-7|NA|TRBV27|NA
CASRGLVGSEQYF
TGTGCCAGCAGGGGGCTCGTGGGGAGCGAGCAGTACTTC
>TRBJ1-2|TRBD1|TRBV19|NA
CASRGGAGYGYTF
TGTGCCAGCAGAGGGGGCGCGGGCTATGGCTACACCTTC
>TRBJ2-1|NA|TRBV5-6|NA
CASSPTGRSYNEQFF
TGTGCCAGCAGCCCCACAGGGAGATCCTACAATGAGCAGTTCTTC
>TRBJ2-2|NA|TRBV4-2|few
CASSQDDRGPAGELFF
TGTGCCAGCAGCCAAGATGACCGGGGCCCGGCCGGGGAGCTGTTTTTT
>TRBJ1-4|NA|TRBV10-3|NA
CAISEEGIREKLFF
TGTGCCATCAGTGAGGAGGGTATCAGGGAAAAACTGTTTTTT
>TRBJ2-7|TRBD1|TRBV2|once
CASRRTGYEQYF
TGTGCCAGCAGACGGACAGGCTACGAGCAGTACTTC
>TRBJ2-3|TRBD1|TRBV28|NA
CASSFLGTGRPYF
TGTGCCAGCAGTTTTTTAGGGACAGGGCGACCGTATTTT
>TRBJ2-7|NA|TRBV19|NA
CASSGFGSSYEQYF
TGTGCCAGTAGCGGCTTCGGGAGCTCCTACGAGCAGTACTTC
>TRBJ2-1|TRBD2|TRBV19|NA
CASITSGTNNNEQFF
TGTGCCAGTATCACTAGCGGGACAAACAACAATGAGCAGTTCTTC
>TRBJ2-3|TRBD2|TRBV29-1|NA
CSVGLAGVRSDTQYF
TGCAGCGTTGGGCTAGCGGGAGTTAGGTCAGATACGCAGTATTTT